The rows below give T cell receptor beta chains drawn from one sample of a study of OX40 agonist ivuxolimab in advanced cancers. The table came from immunoSEQ multiplex PCR; TCRdb's copy has only in-frame clones and leaves some out. The profile covers 100,000 or so clones, with approximately 91% appearing a single time and less than 0.75% taken by the ten largest. The sample was CD4+ or CD8+ T cells sorted from blood, taken in a trial of the OX40 agonist ivuxolimab. These TCRs come from an adult with an advanced solid tumor such as melanoma, head and neck, liver or kidney cancer. CDR3s include the opening cysteine and the closing phenylalanine or tryptophan. The D gene is left open where the match is weak. Size is omitted from some rows. Given values are once, few, many or a class for expanded clones.

abundance | j_gene | v_gene | d_gene | CDR3aa | CDR3nt
. | TRBJ1-4 | TRBV19 | . | CASSMGRTVGEKLFF | TGTGCCAGTAGTATGGGGAGGACTGTTGGGGAAAAACTGTTTTTT
few | TRBJ1-4 | TRBV28 | . | CASSPGYYEKLFF | TGTGCCAGCAGTCCAGGGTATTACGAAAAACTGTTTTTT
. | TRBJ2-7 | TRBV15 | . | CATSKGTTGRGILKQYF | TGTGCCACCAGCAAAGGGACCACAGGAAGAGGGATATTAAAGCAGTACTTC
. | TRBJ2-6 | TRBV5-1 | TRBD2 | CASSFYTTSSSGANVLTF | TGCGCCAGCAGCTTTTATACGACTAGCTCCTCTGGGGCCAACGTCCTGACTTTC
. | TRBJ2-1 | TRBV7-9 | TRBD1 | CASSLARGQGNEQFF | TGTGCCAGCAGCTTAGCGCGGGGACAGGGCAATGAGCAGTTCTTC
. | TRBJ2-1 | TRBV10-1 | . | CASSPGITNEQFF | TGCGCCAGCAGCCCAGGGATTACCAATGAGCAGTTCTTC
. | TRBJ2-2 | TRBV10-3 | TRBD2 | CAISAAGGTNTGELFF | TGTGCCATCAGTGCAGCGGGGGGCACGAACACCGGGGAGCTGTTTTTT
once | TRBJ2-6 | TRBV30 | . | CAAPSGVDSGANVLTF | TGTGCCGCCCCCTCCGGCGTGGACTCTGGGGCCAACGTCCTGACTTTC
. | TRBJ1-2 | TRBV7-3 | . | CASSLWANYGYTF | TGTGCCAGCAGCTTATGGGCTAACTATGGCTACACCTTC
. | TRBJ2-3 | TRBV18 | . | CASSPPSTDTQYF | TGTGCCAGCTCACCACCGAGCACAGATACGCAGTATTTT
few | TRBJ2-7 | TRBV7-2 | . | CASSFTLTYEQYF | TGTGCCAGCAGTTTTACTCTGACCTACGAGCAGTACTTC
. | TRBJ1-1 | TRBV7-9 | . | CASSIDKNTEAFF | TGTGCCAGCAGCATCGATAAGAACACTGAAGCTTTCTTT
. | TRBJ1-5 | TRBV5-4 | . | CASSLDREGNQPQHF | TGTGCCAGCAGCTTGGACAGGGAAGGCAATCAGCCCCAGCATTTT
. | TRBJ1-5 | TRBV4-3 | . | CASSQVTKGQPQHF | TGCGCCAGCAGCCAAGTGACCAAGGGGCAGCCCCAGCATTTT
. | TRBJ1-1 | TRBV29-1 | . | CSVYSGGDTEAFF | TGCAGCGTCTACTCGGGGGGGGACACTGAAGCTTTCTTT
. | TRBJ2-7 | TRBV28 | . | CASAQATLYEQYF | TGTGCCAGCGCTCAAGCGACCCTTTACGAGCAGTACTTC
. | TRBJ2-4 | TRBV30 | TRBD2 | CAWSVGGAVEGIQYF | TGTGCCTGGAGTGTCGGGGGGGCCGTAGAGGGCATTCAGTACTTC
few | TRBJ1-6 | TRBV7-3 | . | CASSLMSRGSNSPLHF | TGTGCCAGCAGCTTAATGAGCAGGGGATCGAATTCACCCCTCCACTTT
. | TRBJ2-7 | TRBV6-5 | TRBD1 | CASSLPGTGVYEQYF | TGTGCCAGCAGTCTTCCCGGGACAGGGGTCTACGAGCAGTACTTC
. | TRBJ2-7 | TRBV5-1 | . | CASSFGPSSYEQYF | TGCGCCAGCAGCTTTGGCCCCAGTTCCTACGAGCAGTACTTC
. | TRBJ2-7 | TRBV6-6 | . | CASSFQGEQYF | TGTGCCAGCAGTTTTCAGGGGGAGCAGTACTTC
. | TRBJ2-1 | TRBV7-2 | . | CASSPGNPFEQFF | TGTGCCAGCAGCCCCGGGAACCCTTTTGAGCAGTTCTTC
once | TRBJ2-7 | TRBV30 | TRBD2 | CAWSDGRFDYEQYF | TGTGCCTGGAGTGACGGGAGGTTTGACTACGAGCAGTACTTC
. | TRBJ2-6 | TRBV19 | . | CASSILPGYDISGANVLTF | TGTGCCAGTAGTATCCTCCCGGGTTACGACATTTCTGGGGCCAACGTCCTGACTTTC
. | TRBJ2-1 | TRBV5-1 | TRBD2 | CASSFGGLAGGLWDEQFF | TGCGCCAGCAGCTTTGGCGGACTAGCGGGAGGGCTGTGGGATGAGCAGTTCTTC
. | TRBJ1-1 | TRBV6-5 | TRBD1 | CASSFGQGNTEAFF | TGTGCCAGCAGTTTTGGACAGGGGAACACTGAAGCTTTCTTT
once | TRBJ2-7 | TRBV27 | . | CASSLGGFSYEQYF | TGTGCCAGCAGTTTGGGGGGCTTCTCCTACGAGCAGTACTTC
. | TRBJ2-5 | TRBV5-4 | . | CASSFGQGWQETQYF | TGTGCCAGCAGCTTTGGGCAGGGGTGGCAAGAGACCCAGTACTTC
. | TRBJ2-1 | TRBV2 | . | CASTLDYSSEQFF | TGTGCCAGCACCTTAGACTATTCTAGTGAGCAGTTCTTC
. | TRBJ2-2 | TRBV30 | . | CAGRRGSTGELFF | TGTGCCGGAAGGAGAGGATCCACCGGGGAGCTGTTTTTT
. | TRBJ2-5 | TRBV7-9 | TRBD2 | CASSFGLAGGTKETQYF | TGTGCCAGCAGCTTCGGACTAGCGGGAGGTACGAAAGAGACCCAGTACTTC
. | TRBJ2-1 | TRBV5-8 | TRBD1 | CASSLGQGESDEQFF | TGTGCCAGCAGCCTCGGACAGGGGGAATCCGATGAGCAGTTCTTC
. | TRBJ2-7 | TRBV7-9 | . | CASSPQPYEQYF | TGTGCCAGCAGCCCGCAACCGTATGAGCAGTACTTC
. | TRBJ2-1 | TRBV28 | TRBD1 | CASTRTGAISGNEQFF | TGTGCCAGCACCCGGACAGGGGCGATTTCGGGCAATGAGCAGTTCTTC
once | TRBJ2-4 | TRBV2 | . | CASSEGLAKNIQYF | TGTGCCAGCAGTGAAGGGCTTGCCAAAAACATTCAGTACTTC
once | TRBJ2-4 | TRBV5-1 | . | CASSDQGLNIQYF | TGCGCCAGCAGCGACCAGGGGTTAAACATTCAGTACTTC